This T cell receptor (beta chain) emerged from a study of cytomegalovirus exposure and HLA in healthy donors. Despite likely unrecorded immune exposures, the donors were nominally healthy at the time of sampling. A multiplex PCR was run with 60 Vbeta primers and 13 Jbeta primers. TCRdb keeps only in-frame clones here, not all; method: immunoSEQ multiplex PCR. The table has 120,000 or so clones, about 80% seen once. The CDR3 loop spans 13 amino acids. V was pared by 7 bases and J by 6 bases, with 5 bases of the junction left unmatched. Germline lookup yields CDR1 SQVTM and CDR2 ANQGSEA. The J gene is TRBJ1-5, the V gene TRBV29-1; 11 bases map to TRBD1. Sequencing used PBMCs. The receptor comes from a man in his thirties or forties in good health and CMV-seropositive. The CDR3 DNA reads as TGCAGCGCAGGACAGGGGGCGCGTCAGCCCCAGCATTTT. This encodes CSAGQGARQPQHF.